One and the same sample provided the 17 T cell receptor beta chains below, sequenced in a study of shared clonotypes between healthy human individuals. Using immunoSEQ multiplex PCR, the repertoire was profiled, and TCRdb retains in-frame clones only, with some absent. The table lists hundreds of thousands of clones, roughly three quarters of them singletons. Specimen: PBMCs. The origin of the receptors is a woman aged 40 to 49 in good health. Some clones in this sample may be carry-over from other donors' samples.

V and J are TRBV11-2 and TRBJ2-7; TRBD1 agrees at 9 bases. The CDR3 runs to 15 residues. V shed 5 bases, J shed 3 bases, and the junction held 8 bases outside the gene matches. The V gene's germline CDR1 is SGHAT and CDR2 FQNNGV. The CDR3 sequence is CASSPGWDRDYEQYF. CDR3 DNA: TGTGCCAGCAGCCCAGGGTGGGACAGGGACTACGAGCAGTACTTC.

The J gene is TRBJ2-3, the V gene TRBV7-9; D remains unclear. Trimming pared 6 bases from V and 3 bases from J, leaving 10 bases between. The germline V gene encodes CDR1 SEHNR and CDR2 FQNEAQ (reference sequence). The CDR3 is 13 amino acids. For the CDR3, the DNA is TGTGCCAGCAGTTTTCTAGGGACAGATACGCAGTATTTT. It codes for CASSFLGTDTQYF.

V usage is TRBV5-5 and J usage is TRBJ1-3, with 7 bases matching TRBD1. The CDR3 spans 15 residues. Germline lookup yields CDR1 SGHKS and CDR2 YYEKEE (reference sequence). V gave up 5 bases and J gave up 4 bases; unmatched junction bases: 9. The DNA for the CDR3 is TGTGCCAGCAGTCTAGACAGGGCATCAGGAAACACCATATATTTT. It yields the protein CASSLDRASGNTIYF.

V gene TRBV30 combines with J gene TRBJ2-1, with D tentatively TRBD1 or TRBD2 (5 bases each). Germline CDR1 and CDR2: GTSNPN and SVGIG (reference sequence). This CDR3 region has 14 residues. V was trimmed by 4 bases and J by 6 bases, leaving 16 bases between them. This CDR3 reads CAWKRGTAVNEQFF. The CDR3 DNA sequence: TGTGCCTGGAAGCGTGGGACGGCCGTCAATGAGCAGTTCTTC.

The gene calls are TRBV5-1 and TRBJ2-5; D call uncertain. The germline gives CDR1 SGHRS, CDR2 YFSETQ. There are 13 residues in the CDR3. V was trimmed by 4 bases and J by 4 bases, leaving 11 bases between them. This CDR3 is CASSPVPGETQYF. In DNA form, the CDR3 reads TGCGCCAGCAGCCCCGTCCCGGGAGAGACCCAGTACTTC.

The CDR3 nucleotides are TGTGCCTGGAGTGCCGTCTCTGGGGCCAACGTCCTGACTTTC. It is translated as CAWSAVSGANVLTF. This chain connects TRBV30 to TRBJ2-6; D remains unclear. Germline V gene sequence: CDR1 GTSNPN, CDR2 SVGIG (reference sequence). The CDR3 is 14 residues long. The V end lost 1 base, the J end lost 0 bases, and 4 bases lay between the germline ends.

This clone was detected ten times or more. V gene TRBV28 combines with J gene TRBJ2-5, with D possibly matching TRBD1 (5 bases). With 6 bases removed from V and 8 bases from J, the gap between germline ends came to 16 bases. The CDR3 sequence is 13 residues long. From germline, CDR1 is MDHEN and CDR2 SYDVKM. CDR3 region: CASSLRPTATQYF. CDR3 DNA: TGTGCCAGCAGCCTCCGACCGACAGCCACCCAGTACTTC.

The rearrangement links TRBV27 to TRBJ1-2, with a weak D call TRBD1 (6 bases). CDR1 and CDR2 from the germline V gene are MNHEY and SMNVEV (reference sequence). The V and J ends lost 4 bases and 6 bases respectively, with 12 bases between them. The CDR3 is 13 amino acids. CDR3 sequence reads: CASSWGQDDGYTF. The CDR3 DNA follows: TGTGCCAGCAGTTGGGGACAAGATGATGGCTACACCTTC.

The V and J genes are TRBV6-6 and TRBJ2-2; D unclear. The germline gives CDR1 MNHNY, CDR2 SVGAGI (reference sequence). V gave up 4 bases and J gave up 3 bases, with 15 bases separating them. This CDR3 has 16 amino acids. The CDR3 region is CASSSYSLGDTGELFF. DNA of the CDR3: TGTGCCAGCAGTTCGTACAGCCTCGGAGACACCGGGGAGCTGTTTTTT.

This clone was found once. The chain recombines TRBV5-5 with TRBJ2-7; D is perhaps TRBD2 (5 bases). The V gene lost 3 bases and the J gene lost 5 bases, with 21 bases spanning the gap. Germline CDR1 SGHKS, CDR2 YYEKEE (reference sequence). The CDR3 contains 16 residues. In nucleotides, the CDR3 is TGTGCCAGCAGCTCGCAGCGGAGTTCGTTCAGCGACGAGCAGTACTTC. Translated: CASSSQRSSFSDEQYF.

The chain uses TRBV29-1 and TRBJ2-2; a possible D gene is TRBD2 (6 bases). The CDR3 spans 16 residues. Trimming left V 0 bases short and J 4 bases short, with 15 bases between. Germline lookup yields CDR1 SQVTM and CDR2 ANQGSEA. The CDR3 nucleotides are TGCAGCGTTGAAGATGGGGGGACGTTTGGCACCGGGGAGCTGTTTTTT. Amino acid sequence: CSVEDGGTFGTGELFF.

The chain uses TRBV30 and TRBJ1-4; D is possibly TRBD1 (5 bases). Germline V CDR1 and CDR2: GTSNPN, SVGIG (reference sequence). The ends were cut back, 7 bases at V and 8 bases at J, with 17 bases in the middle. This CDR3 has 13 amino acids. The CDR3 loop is CAYAGTSREKLFF. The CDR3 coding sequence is TGTGCCTACGCAGGGACTTCGAGAGAAAAACTGTTTTTT.

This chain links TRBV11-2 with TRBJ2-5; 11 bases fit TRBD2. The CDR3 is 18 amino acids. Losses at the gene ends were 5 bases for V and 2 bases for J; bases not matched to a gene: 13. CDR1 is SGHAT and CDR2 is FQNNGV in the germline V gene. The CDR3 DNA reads TGTGCCAGCAGCCCGGACTCCGGCCTAGCGGGGGGACAAGAGACCCAGTACTTC. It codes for CASSPDSGLAGGQETQYF. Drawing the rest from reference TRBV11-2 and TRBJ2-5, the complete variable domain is EAGVAQSPRYKIIEKRQSVAFWCNPISGHATLYWYQQILGQGPKLLIQFQNNGVVDDSQLPKDRFSAERLKGVDSTLKIQPAKLEDSAVYLCASSPDSGLAGGQETQYFGPGTRLLVL.

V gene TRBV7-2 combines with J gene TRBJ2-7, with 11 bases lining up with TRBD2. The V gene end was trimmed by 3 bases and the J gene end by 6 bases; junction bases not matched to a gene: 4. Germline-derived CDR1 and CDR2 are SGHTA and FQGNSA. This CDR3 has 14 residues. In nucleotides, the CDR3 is TGTGCCAGCAGCTTCACTAGCGGGAGTCGCGAGCAGTACTTC. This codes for CASSFTSGSREQYF.

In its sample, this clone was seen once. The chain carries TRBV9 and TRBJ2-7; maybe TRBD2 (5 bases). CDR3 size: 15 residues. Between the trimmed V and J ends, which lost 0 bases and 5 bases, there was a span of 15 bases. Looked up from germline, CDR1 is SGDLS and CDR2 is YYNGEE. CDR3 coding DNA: TGTGCCAGCAGCGTAGTTGGCGGGCTGGGGAACGAGCAGTACTTC. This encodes CASSVVGGLGNEQYF.

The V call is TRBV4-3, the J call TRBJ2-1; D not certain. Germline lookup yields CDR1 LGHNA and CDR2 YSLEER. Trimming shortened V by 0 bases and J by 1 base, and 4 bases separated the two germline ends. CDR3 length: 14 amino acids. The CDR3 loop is CASSQDSSYNEQFF. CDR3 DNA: TGCGCCAGCAGCCAAGATTCATCCTACAATGAGCAGTTCTTC.

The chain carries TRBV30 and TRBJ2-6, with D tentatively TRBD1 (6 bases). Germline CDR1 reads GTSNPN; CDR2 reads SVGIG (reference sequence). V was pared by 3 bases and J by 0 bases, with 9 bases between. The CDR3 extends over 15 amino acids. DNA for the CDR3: TGTGCCTGGAGCGCAGGGGACTCTGGGGCCAACGTCCTGACTTTC. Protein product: CAWSAGDSGANVLTF.